These T cell receptor beta chains were read from a single sample in a study of T-cell memory formation after mild COVID-19. TCRdb called the 5' RACE reads again in MiXCR, with one record for every CDR3 protein. The sample records roughly 450,000 distinct CDR3 sequences, 18% being singletons. The sequencing sample was made of PBMCs or a T cell subset sorted from them (not recorded which). These receptors were obtained from an adult woman who had mild COVID-19 (a few samples of this study predate the infection). Cell type and time point are not known. The CDR3 runs from the conserved cysteine through the conserved F or W. The D gene is left open where the match is weak. Size is stated for part of the rows, as once, few or many counts, or as a class when the clone is expanded.

D,size,J,V,DNA,CDR3
TRBD2,-,TRBJ2-7,TRBV20-1,TGCAGTGCTAGGGGGCGGGAGAACGAGCAGTACTTC,CSARGRENEQYF
-,many,TRBJ2-7,TRBV7-6,TGTGCCAGCAGGCGGGACAGCCACTCCTACGAGCAGTACTTC,CASRRDSHSYEQYF
-,few,TRBJ2-3,TRBV7-9,TGTGCCAGCAACCGGGACACAGATACGCAGTATTTT,CASNRDTDTQYF
-,-,TRBJ2-5,TRBV29-1,TGCAGCGCAAAACCGGCGGGGGCTCGAGAGACCCAGTACTTC,CSAKPAGARETQYF
TRBD1,few,TRBJ1-2,TRBV7-3,TGTGCCAGCAGCAAGACAGGGAACTATGGCTACACCTTC,CASSKTGNYGYTF
-,-,TRBJ2-1,TRBV4-2,TGTGCCAGCAGCCAAGCTCGGGAGTCCTACAATGAGCAGTTCTTC,CASSQARESYNEQFF
TRBD2,-,TRBJ2-3,TRBV5-1,TGCGCCAGCAGCCTTACTAGCGGGAGGTTCACAGATACGCAGTATTTT,CASSLTSGRFTDTQYF
TRBD1,-,TRBJ2-7,TRBV4-1,TGCGCCAGCAGCCGGGGGTCCGGGACAGGGAACTCCTACGAGCAGTACTTC,CASSRGSGTGNSYEQYF
TRBD2,-,TRBJ2-3,TRBV11-2,TGTGCCAGCAGCTGGGAGGGACTATATTTT,CASSWEGLYF
TRBD1,few,TRBJ2-7,TRBV9,TGTGCCAGCAGCGTAGCTCAGGGGGCCCCCTACGAGCAGTACTTC,CASSVAQGAPYEQYF
TRBD1,-,TRBJ2-2,TRBV7-9,TGTGCCAGCAGCTTAGCGGAGGGACAGGGGAACACCGGGGAGCTGTTTTTT,CASSLAEGQGNTGELFF
-,-,TRBJ2-7,TRBV7-2,TGTGCCAGCAGCGCAAGACAGGCGATCGGCTACGAGCAGTACTTC,CASSARQAIGYEQYF
TRBD1,-,TRBJ2-7,TRBV5-4,TGTGCCAGCAGCTTGTTTGGTGACAGGGGATTCAACGAGCAGTACTTC,CASSLFGDRGFNEQYF
-,-,TRBJ2-1,TRBV7-8,TGTGCCAGCAGCTTAATAGCGGATGAGCAGTTCTTC,CASSLIADEQFF
-,-,TRBJ2-7,TRBV6-6,TGTGCCAGCAGTTACCCGGACTACGAGCAGTACTTC,CASSYPDYEQYF
-,-,TRBJ1-2,TRBV27,TGTGCCAGCAGTTTTGGTTCAGGGACCTATGGCTACACCTTC,CASSFGSGTYGYTF
-,-,TRBJ1-5,TRBV19,TGTGCCGGGCGCAGGGACTATAGCAATCAGCCCCAGCATTTT,CAGRRDYSNQPQHF
TRBD2,-,TRBJ2-2,TRBV5-1,TGCGCCAGCAGCTTGGAAGTTATAGCGGGAAACACCGGGGAGCTGTTTTTT,CASSLEVIAGNTGELFF
TRBD2,-,TRBJ2-1,TRBV24-1,TGTGCCACCAGTGATCCGAGGACTAGGTCCTACAATGAGCAGTTCTTC,CATSDPRTRSYNEQFF
-,-,TRBJ1-5,TRBV12-3/TRBV12-4,TGTGCCAGCAGGCCCCCTAACGTCAATCAGCCCCAGCATTTT,CASRPPNVNQPQHF
TRBD1,-,TRBJ1-5,TRBV24-1,TGTGCCACCAGTGACAAACTGACAGGGAATAGCAATCAGCCCCAGCATTTT,CATSDKLTGNSNQPQHF
-,few,TRBJ2-5,TRBV7-6,TGTGCCAGCAGCTTAGCGCTTCGGACCCAGTACTTC,CASSLALRTQYF
-,-,TRBJ1-2,TRBV20-1,TGCAGTGCTAGAGATCGTGTGGATGGCTACACCTTC,CSARDRVDGYTF
-,-,TRBJ2-1,TRBV20-1,TGCAGTGCTAGAGATGATGCCCCCCCATATGAGCAGTTCTTC,CSARDDAPPYEQFF
-,-,TRBJ1-1,TRBV19,TGTGCCAGTAGTATGGGACCGAGACGAGGACCGTTCACTGAAGCTTTCTTT,CASSMGPRRGPFTEAFF
TRBD1,few,TRBJ1-2,TRBV6-5,TGTGCCAGCAGTTACTCACAGGGACAGGGGTTTGATGGCTACACCTTC,CASSYSQGQGFDGYTF
-,few,TRBJ1-1,TRBV12-3/TRBV12-4,TGTGCCAGCAGTTTAGCGCGGGGGTTTAGCACTGAAGCTTTCTTT,CASSLARGFSTEAFF
-,few,TRBJ2-2,TRBV4-1,TGCGCCAGCAGCCCTCGTTTAGGCCACACCGGGGAGCTGTTTTTT,CASSPRLGHTGELFF
TRBD2,-,TRBJ2-3,TRBV5-1,TGCGCCAGCAGCCCCGGGACTAGCGGGGGTGCAGATACGCAGTATTTT,CASSPGTSGGADTQYF
TRBD1,-,TRBJ1-1,TRBV12-3/TRBV12-4,TGTGCCAGCAGCCGCCGACAGGGGAACACTGAAGCTTTCTTT,CASSRRQGNTEAFF
-,-,TRBJ2-6,TRBV11-2,TGTGCCAGCAGTGGTCGGGTTACTGGGGCCAACGTCCTGACTTTC,CASSGRVTGANVLTF
TRBD2,few,TRBJ2-1,TRBV4-3,TGCGCCAGCAGCCAATCTCTCCAGCGGGGCTACGATGAGCAGTTCTTC,CASSQSLQRGYDEQFF
TRBD1,-,TRBJ2-4,TRBV10-3,TGTGCCATCAGTGAGTTTATTGGACAGGGGAGGAACATTCAGTACTTC,CAISEFIGQGRNIQYF
-,few,TRBJ2-5,TRBV7-3,TGTGCCAGCAGCACATCGAGCGGTTTCCAAGAGACCCAGTACTTC,CASSTSSGFQETQYF
TRBD1,-,TRBJ2-2,TRBV12-3/TRBV12-4,TGTGCCAGCAGTCCCGAGACAGGGGGAATGTTTTTT,CASSPETGGMFF
-,once,TRBJ2-2,TRBV6-1,TGTGCCACCAAGGGCGGAAGGAGTCGAGGAACCGGGGAGCTGTTTTTT,CATKGGRSRGTGELFF